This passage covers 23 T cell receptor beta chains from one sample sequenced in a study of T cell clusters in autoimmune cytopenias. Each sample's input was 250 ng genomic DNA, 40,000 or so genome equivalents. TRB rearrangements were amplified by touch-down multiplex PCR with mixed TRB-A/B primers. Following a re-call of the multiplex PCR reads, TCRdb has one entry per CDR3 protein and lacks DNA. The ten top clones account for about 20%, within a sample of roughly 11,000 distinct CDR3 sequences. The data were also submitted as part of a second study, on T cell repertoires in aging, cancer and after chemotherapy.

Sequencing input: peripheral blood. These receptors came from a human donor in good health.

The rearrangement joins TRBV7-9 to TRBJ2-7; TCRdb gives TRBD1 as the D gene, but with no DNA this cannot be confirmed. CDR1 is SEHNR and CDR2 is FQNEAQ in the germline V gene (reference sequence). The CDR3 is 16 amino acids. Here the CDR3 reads CASSLVAGTGNYEQYF.

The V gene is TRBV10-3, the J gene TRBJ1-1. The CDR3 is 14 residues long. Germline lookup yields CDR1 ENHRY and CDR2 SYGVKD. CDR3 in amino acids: CAISESIVGTEAFF.

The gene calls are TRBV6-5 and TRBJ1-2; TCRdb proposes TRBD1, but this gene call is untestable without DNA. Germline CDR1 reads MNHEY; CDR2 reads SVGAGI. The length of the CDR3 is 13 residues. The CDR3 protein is CASSRQRLYGYTF.

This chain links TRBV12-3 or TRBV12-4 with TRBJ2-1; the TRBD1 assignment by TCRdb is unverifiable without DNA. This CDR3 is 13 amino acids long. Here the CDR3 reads CASSLGGGIEQFF.

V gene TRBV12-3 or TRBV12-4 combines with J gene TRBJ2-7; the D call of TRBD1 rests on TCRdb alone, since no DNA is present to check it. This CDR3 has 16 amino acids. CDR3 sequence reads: CASSSGGGQGTYEQYF.

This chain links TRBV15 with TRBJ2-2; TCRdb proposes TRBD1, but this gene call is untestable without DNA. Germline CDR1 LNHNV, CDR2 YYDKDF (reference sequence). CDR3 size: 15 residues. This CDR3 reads CATSKDRVSTGELFF.

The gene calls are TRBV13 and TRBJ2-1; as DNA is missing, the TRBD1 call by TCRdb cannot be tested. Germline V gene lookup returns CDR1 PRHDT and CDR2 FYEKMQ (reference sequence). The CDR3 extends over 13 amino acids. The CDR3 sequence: CASSPDRGHEQFF. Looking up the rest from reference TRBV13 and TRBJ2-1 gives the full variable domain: AAGVIQSPRHLIKEKRETATLKCYPIPRHDTVYWYQQGPGQDPQFLISFYEKMQSDKGSIPDRFSAQQFSDYHSELNMSSLELGDSALYFCASSPDRGHEQFFGPGTRLTVL.

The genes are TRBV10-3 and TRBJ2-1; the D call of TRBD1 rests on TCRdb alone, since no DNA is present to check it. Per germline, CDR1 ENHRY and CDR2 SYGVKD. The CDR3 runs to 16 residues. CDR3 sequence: CAISESSQGANHEQFF.

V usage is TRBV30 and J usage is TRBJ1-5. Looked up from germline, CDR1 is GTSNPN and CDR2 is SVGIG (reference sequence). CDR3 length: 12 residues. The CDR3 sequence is CAWSLTMEPQHF.

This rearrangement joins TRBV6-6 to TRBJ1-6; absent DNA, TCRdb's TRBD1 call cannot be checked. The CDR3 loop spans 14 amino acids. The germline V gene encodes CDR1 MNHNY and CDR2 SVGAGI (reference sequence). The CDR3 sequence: CASSYGQVGSPLHF.

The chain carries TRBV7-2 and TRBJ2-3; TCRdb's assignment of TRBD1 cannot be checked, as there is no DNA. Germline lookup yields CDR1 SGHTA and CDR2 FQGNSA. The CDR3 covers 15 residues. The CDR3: CASSLVGAEGDTQYF.

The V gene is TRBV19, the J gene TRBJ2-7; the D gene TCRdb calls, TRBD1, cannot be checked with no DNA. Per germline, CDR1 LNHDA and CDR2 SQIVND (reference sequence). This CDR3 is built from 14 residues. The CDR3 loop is CASSMGTGASEQYF. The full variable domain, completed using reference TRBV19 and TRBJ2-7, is DGGITQSPKYLFRKEGQNVTLSCEQNLNHDAMYWYRQDPGQGLRLIYYSQIVNDFQKGDIAEGYSVSREKKESFPLTVTSAQKNPTAFYLCASSMGTGASEQYFGPGTRLTVT.

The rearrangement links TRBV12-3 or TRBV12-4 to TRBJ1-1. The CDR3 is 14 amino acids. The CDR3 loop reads CASSLNSDVTEAFF.

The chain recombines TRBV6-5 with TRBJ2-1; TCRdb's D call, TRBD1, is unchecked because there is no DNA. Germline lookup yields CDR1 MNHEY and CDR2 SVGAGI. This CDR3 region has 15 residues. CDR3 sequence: CASIPSGTGRNEQFF.

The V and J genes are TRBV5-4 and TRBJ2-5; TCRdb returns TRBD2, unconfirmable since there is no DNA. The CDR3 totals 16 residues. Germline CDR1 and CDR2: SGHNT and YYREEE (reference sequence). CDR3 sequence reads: CASSLWTSGERETQYF.

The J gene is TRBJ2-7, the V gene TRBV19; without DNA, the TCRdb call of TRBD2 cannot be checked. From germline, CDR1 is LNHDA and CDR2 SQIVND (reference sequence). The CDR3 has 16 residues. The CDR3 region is CASSIARQAGGPQQYF.

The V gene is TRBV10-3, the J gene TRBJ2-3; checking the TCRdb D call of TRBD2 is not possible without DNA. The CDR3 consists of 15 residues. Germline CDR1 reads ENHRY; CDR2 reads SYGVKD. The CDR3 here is CAISEAVLAGDTQYF.

The CDR3 here is CAIKDRKNTGELFF. V usage is TRBV10-3 and J usage is TRBJ2-2; the TRBD1 assignment by TCRdb is unverifiable without DNA. CDR1 and CDR2 (germline): ENHRY, SYGVKD. The length of the CDR3 is 14 residues.

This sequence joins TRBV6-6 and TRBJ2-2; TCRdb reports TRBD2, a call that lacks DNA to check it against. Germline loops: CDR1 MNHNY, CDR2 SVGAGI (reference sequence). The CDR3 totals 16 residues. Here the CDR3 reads CASTRSGGANTGELFF.

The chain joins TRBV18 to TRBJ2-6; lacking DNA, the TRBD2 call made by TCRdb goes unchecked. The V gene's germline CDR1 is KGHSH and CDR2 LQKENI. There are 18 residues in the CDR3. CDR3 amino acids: CASSPWRQVRSGANVLTF.

CDR3 sequence reads: CASSFMPNTGELFF. V gene TRBV5-4 combines with J gene TRBJ2-2. There are 14 residues in the CDR3. Germline V gives CDR1 SGHNT, CDR2 YYREEE (reference sequence).

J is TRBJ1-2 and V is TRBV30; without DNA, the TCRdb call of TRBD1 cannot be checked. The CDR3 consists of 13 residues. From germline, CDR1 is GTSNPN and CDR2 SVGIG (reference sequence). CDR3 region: CAWRPGQGGGYTF.

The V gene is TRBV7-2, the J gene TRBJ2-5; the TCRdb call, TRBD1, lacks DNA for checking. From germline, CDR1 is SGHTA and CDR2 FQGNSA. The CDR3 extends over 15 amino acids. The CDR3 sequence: CASSLARGAWETQYF.